The sequence of this TCR beta chain was determined in a study of molecular identifiers for immune sequencing clone quantification. Notes on the study in general: The study found clones above 20 RNA copies held over 97% of effector molecules and under 1% in naive cells.

Construction of naive CD8 libraries employed about 20,000 to 1,100,000 sorted cells together with 10%, 30% or 50% RNA. Based on a CD8+CD4-CCR7+CD45RA+ profile, naive CD8 T cells were sorted. This clonotype was detected a few times. Its cognate antigen is unknown. The ends lost 4 bases at V and 9 bases at J; junction bases unmatched: 21. The CDR3 extends over 19 amino acids. In germline, CDR1 is LGHNA, CDR2 YSLEER. Bulk TCR library preparation followed previously described methods with listed TCR primers. Each CDR3 protein is one row after TCRdb ran MiXCR on the PCR reads. The table lists about half a million distinct CDR3 sequences, around 21% of them singletons, with roughly 0.81% in the top ten.

The source is a human donor in good health. Some libraries in this study had Jurkat cell RNA spiked in. The chain has TRBV4-3 and TRBJ2-5; 12 nucleotides match TRBD2. Sequenced input: naive CD8+ T cells from blood, with Jurkat cell RNA spiked in. The subset here: FACS-sorted CD8+CD4-CCR7+CD45RA+ naive T cells. The CDR3 reads CASSPNPLAGGESRWSQYF. For the CDR3, the DNA is TGCGCCAGCAGCCCCAACCCACTAGCGGGGGGAGAATCAAGATGGTCCCAGTACTTC.